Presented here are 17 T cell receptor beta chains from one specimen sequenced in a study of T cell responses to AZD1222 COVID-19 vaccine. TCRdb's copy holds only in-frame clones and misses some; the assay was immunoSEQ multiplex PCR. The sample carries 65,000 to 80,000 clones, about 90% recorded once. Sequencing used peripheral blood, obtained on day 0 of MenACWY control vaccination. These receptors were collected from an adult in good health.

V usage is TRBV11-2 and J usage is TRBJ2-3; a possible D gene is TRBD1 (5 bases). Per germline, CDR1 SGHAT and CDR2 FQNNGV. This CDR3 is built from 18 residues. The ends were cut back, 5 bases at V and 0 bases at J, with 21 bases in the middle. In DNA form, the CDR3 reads TGTGCCAGCAGCCGACCTCCTCGGCGACAGACAAGCACAGATACGCAGTATTTT. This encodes CASSRPPRRQTSTDTQYF.

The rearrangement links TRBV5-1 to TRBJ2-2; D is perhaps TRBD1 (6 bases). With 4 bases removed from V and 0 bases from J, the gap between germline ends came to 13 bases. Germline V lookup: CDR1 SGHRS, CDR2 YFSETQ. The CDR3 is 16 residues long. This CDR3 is CASSTQGTTNTGELFF. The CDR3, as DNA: TGCGCCAGCAGCACACAGGGAACTACGAACACCGGGGAGCTGTTTTTT.

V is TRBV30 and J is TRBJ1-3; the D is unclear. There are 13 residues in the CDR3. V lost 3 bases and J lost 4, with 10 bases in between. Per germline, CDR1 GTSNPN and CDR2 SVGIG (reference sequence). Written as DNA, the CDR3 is TGTGCCTGGAGCGCAGTCGGAGGAAACACCATATATTTT. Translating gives CAWSAVGGNTIYF.

The CDR3 loop reads CASSLYGGNNEQFF. The CDR3, as DNA: TGTGCCAGCAGTTTATATGGGGGGAACAATGAGCAGTTCTTC. This chain joins TRBV28 and TRBJ2-1; D possibly corresponds to TRBD2 (6 bases). The germline CDR1 and CDR2 sequences are MDHEN and SYDVKM. This CDR3 region has 14 residues. V was cut by 1 base and J by 5 bases, with 9 bases left in between.

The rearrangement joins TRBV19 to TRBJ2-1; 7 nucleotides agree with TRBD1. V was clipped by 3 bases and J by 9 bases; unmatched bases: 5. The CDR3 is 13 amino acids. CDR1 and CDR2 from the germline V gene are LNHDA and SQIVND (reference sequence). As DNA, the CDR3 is TGTGCCAGTAGTATTTTAGGGGGCGGTGAGCAGTTCTTC. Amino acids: CASSILGGGEQFF.

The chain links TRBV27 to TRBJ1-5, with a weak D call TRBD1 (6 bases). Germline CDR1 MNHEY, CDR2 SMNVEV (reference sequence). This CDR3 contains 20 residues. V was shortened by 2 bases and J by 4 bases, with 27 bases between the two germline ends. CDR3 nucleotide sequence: TGTGCCAGCAGTTTAGCGGGATGGGGGGGCAGGGATTCTAGGAATCAGCCCCAGCATTTT. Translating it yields CASSLAGWGGRDSRNQPQHF.

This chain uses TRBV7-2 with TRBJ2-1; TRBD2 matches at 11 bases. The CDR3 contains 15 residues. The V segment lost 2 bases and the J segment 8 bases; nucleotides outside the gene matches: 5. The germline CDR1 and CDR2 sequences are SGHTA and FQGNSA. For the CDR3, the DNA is TGTGCCAGCAGCTTAAATCTAGCGGGAGGATATGAGCAGTTCTTC. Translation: CASSLNLAGGYEQFF.

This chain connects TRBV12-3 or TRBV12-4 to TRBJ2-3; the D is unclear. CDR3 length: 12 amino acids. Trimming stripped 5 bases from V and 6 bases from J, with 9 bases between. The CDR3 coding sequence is TGTGCCAGCAGTCCGATCGGGGATACGCAGTATTTT. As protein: CASSPIGDTQYF.

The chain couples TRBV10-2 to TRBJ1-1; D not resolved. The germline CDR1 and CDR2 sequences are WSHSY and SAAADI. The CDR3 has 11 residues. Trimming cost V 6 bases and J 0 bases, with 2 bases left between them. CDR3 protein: CASRVNTEAFF. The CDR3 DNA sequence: TGCGCCAGCAGGGTGAACACTGAAGCTTTCTTT.

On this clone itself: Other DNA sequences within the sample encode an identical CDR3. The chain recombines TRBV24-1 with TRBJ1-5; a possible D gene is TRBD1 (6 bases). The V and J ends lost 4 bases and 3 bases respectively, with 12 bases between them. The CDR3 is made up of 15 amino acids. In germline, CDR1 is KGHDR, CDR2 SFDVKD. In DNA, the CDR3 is TGTGCCACCAGTGAAGGCAGGGGCGACAATCAGCCCCAGCATTTT. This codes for CATSEGRGDNQPQHF.

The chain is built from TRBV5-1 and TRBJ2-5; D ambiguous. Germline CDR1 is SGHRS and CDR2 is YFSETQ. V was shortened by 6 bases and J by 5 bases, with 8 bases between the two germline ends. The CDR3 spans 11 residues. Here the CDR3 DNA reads TGCGCCAGCAAAGGAGAGGAGACCCAGTACTTC. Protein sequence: CASKGEETQYF.

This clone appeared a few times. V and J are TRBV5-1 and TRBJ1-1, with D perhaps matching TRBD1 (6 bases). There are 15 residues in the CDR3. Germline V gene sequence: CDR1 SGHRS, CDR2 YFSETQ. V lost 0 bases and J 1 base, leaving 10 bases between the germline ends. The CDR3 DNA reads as TGCGCCAGCAGCTTGGCCGGGGGACAGAACACTGAAGCTTTCTTT. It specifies CASSLAGGQNTEAFF.

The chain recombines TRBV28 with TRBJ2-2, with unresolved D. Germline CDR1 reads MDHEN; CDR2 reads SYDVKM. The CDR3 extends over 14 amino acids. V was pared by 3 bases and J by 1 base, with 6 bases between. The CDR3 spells CASSFVVNTGELFF. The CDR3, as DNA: TGTGCCAGCAGTTTCGTGGTGAACACCGGGGAGCTGTTTTTT.

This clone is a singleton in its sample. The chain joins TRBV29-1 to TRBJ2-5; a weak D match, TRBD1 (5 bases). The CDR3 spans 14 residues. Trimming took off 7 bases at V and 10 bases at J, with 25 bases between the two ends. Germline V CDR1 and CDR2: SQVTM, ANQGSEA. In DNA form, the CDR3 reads TGCAGCGCTAGACAGTCCTCGTCGATCGTGAGCCAGTACTTC. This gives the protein CSARQSSSIVSQYF.

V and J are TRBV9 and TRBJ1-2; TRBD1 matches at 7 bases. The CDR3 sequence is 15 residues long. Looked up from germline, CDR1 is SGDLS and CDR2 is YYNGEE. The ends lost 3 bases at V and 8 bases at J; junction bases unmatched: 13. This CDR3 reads CASSGPSGTVGGYTF. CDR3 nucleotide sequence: TGTGCCAGCAGCGGGCCGTCCGGGACAGTGGGAGGCTACACCTTC.

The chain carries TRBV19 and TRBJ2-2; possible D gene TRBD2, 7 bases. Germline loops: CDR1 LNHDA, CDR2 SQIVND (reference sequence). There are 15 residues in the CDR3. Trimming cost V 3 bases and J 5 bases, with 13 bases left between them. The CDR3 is CASSIRGAGTGELFF. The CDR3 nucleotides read TGTGCCAGTAGTATTCGGGGGGCTGGAACCGGGGAGCTGTTTTTT.

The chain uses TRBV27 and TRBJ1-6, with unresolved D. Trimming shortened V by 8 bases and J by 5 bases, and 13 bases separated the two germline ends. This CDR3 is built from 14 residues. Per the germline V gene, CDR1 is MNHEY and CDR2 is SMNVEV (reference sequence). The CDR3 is CASGFQADNSPLHF. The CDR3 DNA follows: TGTGCCAGCGGATTTCAGGCGGATAATTCACCCCTCCACTTT.